The 28 T cell receptor beta chains reported below all come from one sample, sequenced in a study of T cells in women clearing cervical HPV infection (dated by TCRdb to 2017 to 2018). The library was built by means of the immunoSEQ multiplex PCR assay. Held by TCRdb, this immuneACCESS table contains in-frame sequences only and omits some clones. Under half of the omission traces to an unresolved V gene where checked; the cause of the rest is unknown. For this sample, the table gives 40,000 to 55,000 clones. The ten top clones hold about 1.2% of the sample. Sequencing was carried out using blood buffy coat. These receptors all come from a woman between 18 and 75 years old with a cervical HPV16 infection that either progressed to CIN3+ or cleared (not recorded which).

Incomplete CDR3 DNA: TGCAGTGCTAGAGGAGGACAGGGAACTAATTCACCC. It is translated as CSARGGQGTNSP. The complete CDR3 protein is CSARGGQGTNSPLHF. This chain uses TRBV20-1 with TRBJ1-6, with 8 bases lining up with TRBD1. The CDR3 end falls 3 residues outside the read, so it is completed with the germline J gene. This CDR3 has 15 amino acids. Germline CDR1 reads DFQATT; CDR2 reads SNEGSKA (reference sequence). J was trimmed by 6 bases and V by 1 base; bases with no gene match: 5.

A note on this clone: The read terminates 3 residues before the CDR3 end, so the remaining end is supplied by the germline J gene. The chain joins TRBV28 to TRBJ2-7, with 9 bases lining up with TRBD2. CDR1 and CDR2 from the germline V gene are MDHEN and SYDVKM. This CDR3 contains 16 residues. After removal of 6 bases from V and 2 bases from J, the junction contained 11 bases not matched to a gene. The sequenced part of the CDR3 DNA is TGTGCCAGCAGAACAACCCGGCTAGCGGGGACCTACGAG. It specifies CASRTTRLAGTYE. The CDR3 reads in full as CASRTTRLAGTYEQYF.

With respect to this clone: Coverage ceases 3 residues before the CDR3 finishes, and the germline J gene fills in the end. The chain couples TRBV18 to TRBJ2-5, with 7 bases aligning to TRBD1. The V and J ends lost 3 bases and 1 base, in that order; junction bases with no gene match: 5. The CDR3 covers 15 residues. Germline CDR1 reads KGHSH; CDR2 reads LQKENI. CDR3 sequence reads: CASSPWTGLQETQYF. The sequenced part of the CDR3 DNA is TGTGCCAGCTCACCCTGGACAGGCCTCCAAGAGACC.

The sequenced part of the CDR3 DNA is TGTGCCAGCAGCTCCCGACCGGGACAGGGTCGCAATGAG. It yields the protein CASSSRPGQGRNE. In full, the CDR3 is CASSSRPGQGRNEQFF. The rearrangement uses TRBV7-6 and TRBJ2-1; 9 bases fit TRBD1. The sequenced fragment ends 3 residues before the CDR3 boundary, so the rest is inferred from the germline J gene. The CDR3 is 16 residues long. Looked up from germline, CDR1 is SGHVS and CDR2 is FNYEAQ. J lost 6 bases, V lost 4 bases, and 10 bases had no gene match.

Concerning this clone itself: Read coverage stops 3 residues before the CDR3 terminus; the germline J gene supplies the remainder. This chain links TRBV6-1 with TRBJ1-6; D is perhaps TRBD1 (5 bases). This CDR3 has 13 residues. Trimming took 4 bases from V and 12 from J, leaving 13 bases between them. Germline V CDR1 and CDR2: MNHNS, SASEGT. CDR3 region: CASSVGAAGPLHF. The sequenced CDR3 bases are TGTGCCAGCAGTGTAGGGGCTGCCGGACCC.

Note on this clone: Read sequence stops 3 residues before the CDR3 end, and the germline J gene provides the missing end. The rearrangement uses TRBV14 and TRBJ1-1; tentative D call: TRBD1 (5 bases). The ends were cut back, 2 bases at V and 0 bases at J, with 13 bases in the middle. This CDR3 comprises 16 residues. Germline CDR1 reads SGHDN; CDR2 reads FVKESK. CDR3 sequence reads: CASSQYRGQMNTEAFF. The CDR3 bases that were read are TGTGCCAGCAGCCAATATCGCGGACAAATGAACACTGAA.

A note on this clone: The CDR3 goes on 3 residues after the read ends, and that part is filled in from the germline J gene. The chain couples TRBV2 to TRBJ2-1; tentative D call: TRBD1 (5 bases). Germline loops: CDR1 SNHLY, CDR2 FYNNEI. The CDR3 consists of 11 residues. V was trimmed by 4 bases and J by 8 bases, leaving 6 bases between them. CDR3 protein: CASSVRDEQFF. Partial CDR3 DNA: TGTGCCAGCAGTGTCAGGGATGAG.

Comments on this clone: The sequenced fragment ends 3 residues before the CDR3 boundary, so the rest is inferred from the germline J gene. This chain links TRBV7-9 with TRBJ1-2, with D possibly TRBD1 on 5 matching bases. The germline V gene encodes CDR1 SEHNR and CDR2 FQNEAQ (reference sequence). The CDR3 extends over 14 amino acids. The sequenced CDR3 bases are TGTGCCAGCAGCTTAGTTGGGGGGTCCAACATC. Its protein is CASSLVGGSNI. The whole CDR3 protein reads CASSLVGGSNIYTF.

To note about this clone: From the germline J gene comes the end of the CDR3, since the read stops 3 residues before it. The chain uses TRBV7-9 and TRBJ1-4; possible D gene TRBD1, 6 bases. This CDR3 spans 15 amino acids. Per germline, CDR1 SEHNR and CDR2 FQNEAQ (reference sequence). V was pared by 1 base and J by 0 bases, with 6 bases between. The CDR3 protein is CASSLGQATNEKLFF. The sequenced CDR3 bases are TGTGCCAGCAGCTTAGGACAGGCAACTAATGAAAAA.

As concerns this clone: Read sequence stops 3 residues before the CDR3 end, and the germline J gene provides the missing end. The chain links TRBV10-3 to TRBJ2-3; a weak D match, TRBD2 (5 bases). The CDR3 loop spans 12 amino acids. Trimming shortened V by 10 bases and J by 0 bases, and 8 bases separated the two germline ends. Germline CDR1 and CDR2: ENHRY and SYGVKD. The chain's CDR3 is CATRGSTDTQYF. Incomplete CDR3 DNA: TGTGCCACCAGAGGGAGCACAGATACG.

With respect to this clone: The CDR3 end lies 3 residues beyond the end of the read and is filled in from the germline J gene. Other nucleotide sequences from this sample produce the same CDR3. The gene calls are TRBV19 and TRBJ1-3, with 9 bases fitting TRBD1. The germline V gene has CDR1 LNHDA and CDR2 SQIVND (reference sequence). The ends lost 6 bases at V and 0 bases at J; junction bases unmatched: 3. The CDR3 is 15 residues long. The part of the CDR3 DNA that was read is TGTGCCAGTAGCCTGACAGGGGGCTCTGGAAACACC. This translates into CASSLTGGSGNT. The CDR3, in full, reads CASSLTGGSGNTIYF.

With respect to this clone: Read data end 3 residues before the CDR3 end; the end is taken from the germline J gene. V usage is TRBV19 and J usage is TRBJ2-7; 8 nucleotides agree with TRBD1. Germline V gene lookup returns CDR1 LNHDA and CDR2 SQIVND (reference sequence). Germline trimming cut 4 bases from V and 2 bases from J; bases unmatched to any gene: 7. This CDR3 has 15 amino acids. CDR3 amino acids: CASSTNLGQAYEQYF. The DNA read from the CDR3 is TGTGCCAGTAGTACCAATCTGGGACAGGCCTACGAG. The full variable domain, in which reference TRBV19 and TRBJ2-7 provide the parts outside the CDR3, is DGGITQSPKYLFRKEGQNVTLSCEQNLNHDAMYWYRQDPGQGLRLIYYSQIVNDFQKGDIAEGYSVSREKKESFPLTVTSAQKNPTAFYLCASSTNLGQAYEQYFGPGTRLTVT.

A remark on this clone: From the germline J gene comes the end of the CDR3, since the read stops 3 residues before it. The V and J genes are TRBV20-1 and TRBJ2-6, with 11 bases lining up with TRBD1. From germline, CDR1 is DFQATT and CDR2 SNEGSKA (reference sequence). Germline trimming cut 1 base from V and 4 bases from J; bases unmatched to any gene: 9. This CDR3 comprises 18 residues. The sequenced CDR3 bases are TGCAGTGCTAGAGGGCCGGGACAGGGGGGGTCGGGGGCCAACGTC. Translation: CSARGPGQGGSGANV. The entire CDR3 reads CSARGPGQGGSGANVLTF.

Details on this clone: The CDR3 end lies 3 residues beyond the end of the read and is filled in from the germline J gene. The chain couples TRBV11-2 to TRBJ1-2; a possible D gene is TRBD1 (5 bases). This CDR3 is 14 amino acids long. Germline assignment: CDR1 SGHAT and CDR2 FQNNGV. V lost 5 bases, J lost 1 base, and 11 bases lay in between. Partial CDR3 DNA: TGTGCCAGCAGCCCTTCAGGGATTAACTATGGC. Protein: CASSPSGINYG. The whole CDR3 region reads CASSPSGINYGYTF.

In regard to this clone: The read gets to within 3 residues of the CDR3 end, and the germline J gene fills in the rest. Within the sample, other DNA sequences also encode this same CDR3. The chain has TRBV12-3 or TRBV12-4 and TRBJ1-3; 7 bases are shared with TRBD1. V shed 5 bases, J shed 5 bases, and the junction held 6 bases outside the gene matches. The CDR3 is made up of 14 amino acids. Partial CDR3 DNA: TGTGCCAGCAGTCCAATGGGACAGAGAAACACC. Amino acids: CASSPMGQRNT. In full, the CDR3 is CASSPMGQRNTIYF.

Comments on this clone: The read ends 3 residues before the CDR3 terminus; that terminus is restored from the germline J gene. The rearrangement joins TRBV7-6 to TRBJ1-4; D gene uncertain. CDR1 is SGHVS, CDR2 FNYEAQ, per germline. The CDR3 totals 14 residues. Between the trimmed V and J ends, which lost 6 bases and 4 bases, there was a span of 12 bases. The sequenced CDR3 bases are TGTGCCAGCAGTCAGAACGGGTTTAATGAAAAA. Translated: CASSQNGFNEK. The entire CDR3 protein is CASSQNGFNEKLFF.

A word on this clone: The CDR3 extends 3 residues past the end of the read, so its final part is completed from the germline J gene. The chain recombines TRBV6-2 or TRBV6-3 with TRBJ1-1; possibly TRBD1 for D (5 bases). This CDR3 region has 15 residues. Per the germline V gene, CDR1 is MNHEY and CDR2 is SVGEGT. Trimming cost V 5 bases and J 3 bases, with 16 bases left between them. CDR3 DNA, as far as it was read: TGTGCCAGCAGTCCCCCCCTAGGGGTTGACACTGAA. The encoded protein is CASSPPLGVDTE. The entire CDR3 reads CASSPPLGVDTEAFF.

About this clone: The DNA ends 3 residues before the CDR3 does, and the rest of the CDR3 is filled in from the germline J gene. The V gene is TRBV28, the J gene TRBJ2-7; 7 bases are a match to TRBD2. The CDR3 consists of 15 residues. Trimming cost V 6 bases and J 0 bases; bases outside gene matches: 8. The V gene's germline CDR1 is MDHEN and CDR2 SYDVKM. CDR3 DNA (partial): TGTGCCAGCAGCGGAGCGGGGACCCTCTCCTACGAG. Translating it yields CASSGAGTLSYE. The complete CDR3 protein is CASSGAGTLSYEQYF.

The CDR3 bases that were read are TGTGCCTGGAGTGTACGCAGCACTGAA. This translates into CAWSVRSTE. The CDR3, in full, reads CAWSVRSTEAFF. The chain employs TRBV30 and TRBJ1-1; D uncertain. The read gets to within 3 residues of the CDR3 end, and the germline J gene fills in the rest. CDR1 GTSNPN and CDR2 SVGIG come from the germline V gene (reference sequence). This CDR3 is built from 12 residues. V dropped 0 bases and J dropped 4 bases, with 6 bases sitting between them.

Worth noting for this clone: With the read ending 3 residues before the CDR3 end, the germline J gene is used to fill in that end. The V and J genes are TRBV18 and TRBJ2-3; 9 nucleotides match TRBD1. Per the germline V gene, CDR1 is KGHSH and CDR2 is LQKENI. The CDR3 has 16 residues. CDR3 region: CASSSSGTGPQETQYF. The sequenced CDR3 bases are TGTGCCAGCTCATCATCCGGGACAGGGCCCCAAGAGACG.

Notes on this clone: The CDR3 end lies 3 residues beyond the end of the read and is filled in from the germline J gene. The chain employs TRBV20-1 and TRBJ2-7, with TRBD1 identical over 10 bases. V gave up 5 bases and J gave up 2 bases; unmatched junction bases: 6. The CDR3 is made up of 14 amino acids. CDR1 DFQATT and CDR2 SNEGSKA come from the germline V gene (reference sequence). Partial CDR3 DNA: TGCAGTGCTGGGGTGGGGACAGGGGCCTACGAG. Amino acid sequence: CSAGVGTGAYE. The whole CDR3 sequence is CSAGVGTGAYEQYF.

Points on this clone: The missing CDR3 end, 3 residues past where the read stops, is filled in from the germline J gene. The gene calls are TRBV19 and TRBJ2-2; TRBD2 is a possible D gene (5 bases). CDR1 LNHDA and CDR2 SQIVND come from the germline V gene (reference sequence). Deletions cut 0 bases from V and 5 bases from J, with 13 bases between. This CDR3 contains 16 residues. The CDR3 is CASSIDEAPGTGELFF. Incomplete CDR3 DNA: TGTGCCAGTAGTATAGATGAGGCCCCGGGGACCGGGGAG.

The covered CDR3 bases are TGCGCCAGCAGCTCTAATGGGCAGGGATACTACAATGAG. Translating gives CASSSNGQGYYNE. In full, the CDR3 reads CASSSNGQGYYNEQFF. V is TRBV5-1 and J is TRBJ2-1; D is possibly TRBD1 (5 bases). The sequence runs out 3 residues before the end of the CDR3; the remainder is reconstructed from the germline J gene. Germline assignment: CDR1 SGHRS and CDR2 YFSETQ. V was shortened by 3 bases and J by 3 bases, with 16 bases between the two germline ends. This CDR3 contains 16 residues.

By frequency, this clone registers medium-sized (0.01 to 0.1%). The read comes to an end 3 residues before the CDR3 does, leaving the germline J gene to fill in the end. The genes are TRBV7-9 and TRBJ2-4, with D maybe TRBD2 (6 bases). The CDR3 has 15 residues. Germline loops: CDR1 SEHNR, CDR2 FQNEAQ (reference sequence). Trimming cost V 5 bases and J 0 bases, with 11 bases left between them. The DNA read from the CDR3 is TGTGCCAGCAGCCACCCGGGACTAGCCAAAAACATT. Protein: CASSHPGLAKNI. The whole CDR3 sequence is CASSHPGLAKNIQYF.

About this clone itself: The read stops 3 residues short of the end of the CDR3; the missing end is completed from the germline J gene. This chain links TRBV30 with TRBJ2-7; D is uncertain. The CDR3 has 12 amino acids. V lost 3 bases and J lost 2, with 8 bases in between. Germline CDR1 and CDR2: GTSNPN and SVGIG (reference sequence). The CDR3 here is CAWSGLTYEQYF. CDR3 DNA (partial): TGTGCCTGGAGCGGGTTAACCTACGAG.

In regard to this clone: Read data end 3 residues before the CDR3 end; the end is taken from the germline J gene. The chain employs TRBV7-3 and TRBJ2-5; D gene unclear. CDR3 length: 13 amino acids. Germline V gene sequence: CDR1 SGHTA, CDR2 FQGTGA. The V end was cut by 1 base, the J end by 3 bases, with 6 bases between. The CDR3 sequence: CASSLMREETQYF. Incomplete CDR3 DNA: TGTGCCAGCAGCTTAATGCGTGAAGAGACC. The entire variable domain, with the rest obtained from reference TRBV7-3 and TRBJ2-5, is as follows: GAGVSQTPSNKVTEKGKYVELRCDPISGHTALYWYRQSLGQGPEFLIYFQGTGAADDSGLPNDRFFAVRPEGSVSTLKIQRTERGDSAVYLCASSLMREETQYFGPGTRLLVL.

In the case of this clone: The read stops 3 residues short of the end of the CDR3; the missing end is completed from the germline J gene. The chain has TRBV6-2 or TRBV6-3 and TRBJ2-3; D is unresolved. CDR1 is MNHEY and CDR2 is SVGEGT in the germline V gene. This CDR3 has 11 residues. CDR3 DNA (partial): TGTGCCAGCAGGTACCAAGAGGCG. It yields the protein CASRYQEA. The whole CDR3 sequence reads CASRYQEAQYF.

In regard to this clone: Sequencing ends 3 residues short of the CDR3 end; the germline J gene provides the rest. The chain has TRBV19 and TRBJ2-1; 8 bases match TRBD2. J gave up 4 bases and V 5 bases, and 13 bases lay outside the gene matches. Germline V gene sequence: CDR1 LNHDA, CDR2 SQIVND (reference sequence). This CDR3 region has 17 residues. CDR3 DNA, as far as it was read: TGTGCCAGTAGTTCTCGACCTCTGACTAGCGCGTACAATGAG. Protein: CASSSRPLTSAYNE. In full, the CDR3 is CASSSRPLTSAYNEQFF.